This T cell receptor (beta chain) was obtained from a study of PD-1 blockade in classical Hodgkin lymphoma (dated by TCRdb to the early 2020s). Some background on the complete study: A peripheral blood immune signature of response to PD-1 blockade in classical Hodgkin lymphoma was defined using TCR beta sequencing and CyTOF.

The CDR3 sequence holds 14 residues, the cysteine and phenylalanine included. The sequence is cut down to CDR3 DNA, 42 bases in frame from base 1. The CDR1 and CDR2 encoded by the germline V gene (reference sequence) are LNHDA and SQIVND. V ends up 7 bases short and J 5 bases short, with an unmatched junction base count of 8. A note on this clone: There is no known antigen for this receptor. No much larger clonotype is one base removed from it; base qualities were not supplied.

The Qiagen DNeasy kit was used to extract genomic DNA from unsorted PBMCs and from the negatively selected CD4+ and CD8+ fractions. TCR beta CDR3 regions were amplified by immunoSEQ multiplex PCR using primers annealing to V and J segments. A synthetic immune receptor repertoire was used to minimize amplification bias, and any remaining bias was removed computationally after sequencing. The paper's data handling went like this. Repertoire diversity was quantified as the Shannon entropy index using custom Python scripts. Unsorted, CD4+ and CD8+ repertoires were analyzed separately, except for combined analyses in which CD4+ and CD8+ sequences were merged in silico. What TCRdb holds here is the immuneACCESS table cut down to in-frame rearrangements. Part of the clones is not present; checked against another copy, under half of the missing clones reflect an unresolved V gene, and the others are unexplained. Clone size and V and J calls were adopted from that table, with D and trimming inferred from the DNA. The sample records under 35,000 clones, about 90% of which are singletons. Of the sample, approximately 0.35% falls within the top ten clones.

What the time point label conveys for this sample: newly diagnosed, previously untreated cHL patient sample. A Miltenyi CD4+ T cell isolation kit was used for magnetic negative selection to purify CD4+ T cells from thawed PBMCs. PBMCs from patients with newly diagnosed, previously untreated classical Hodgkin lymphoma were sequenced as a comparison group for the relapsed/refractory trial patients. Peripheral blood was collected in 8 mL Vacutainer Cell Preparation Tubes, from which PBMCs were isolated by centrifugation and then cryopreserved. Purified CD4+ and CD8+ fractions were prepared only for cases where an additional PBMC sample was available. Magnetically labelled cells were depleted on LS columns in a quadroMACS separator, and the flow-through was collected as the purified fraction. On the study overall, not on this receptor specifically: The study was restricted to a single clinical trial cohort, and the causes of repertoire differences, possibly disease activity or prior therapy, were left undefined. Baseline TCR diversity was reported as lower in newly diagnosed patients than in healthy donors, and lower still in relapsed/refractory patients.

The receptor chain draws on TRBV19 and TRBJ2-3; TRBD2 agrees with 8 junctional bases. The sequence derives from a human donor with classical Hodgkin lymphoma. Sequencing was carried out using CD4+ T cells from blood. The bases are TGTGCCAGTATTCCAGCGGGAGAAGAAGATACGCAGTATTTT. Translated, it reads CASIPAGEEDTQYF.